This T cell receptor beta chain appears in the sequencing data of a study of blood T cell repertoires in COVID-19. For the study at large: Sites across the United States, Italy and Spain contributed samples from acute and convalescent COVID-19.

This clone was picked up a small number of times. Original analysis: Reference gene primer amplification yielded estimated nucleated cell counts. Using immunoSEQ multiplex PCR, the repertoire was profiled, and TCRdb retains in-frame clones only, with some absent. V and J calls and clone size follow that table, whereas D and trimming were derived from the DNA. The data show 140,000 or so clones, around 80% seen once. Per germline, CDR1 SGHRS and CDR2 YFSETQ. Trimming took 0 bases from V and 5 from J; bases not matched to a gene: 6. CDR3 length equals 15 residues. This clonotype originated in a man aged 60 to 69 with acute or convalescent COVID-19. Sequenced material: peripheral blood. The gene calls are TRBV5-1 and TRBJ1-2, with TRBD1 matching over 8 bases. The CDR3: CASSLAGTGTYGYTF. DNA for the CDR3: TGCGCCAGCAGCTTGGCCGGGACAGGAACTTATGGCTACACCTTC.